This TCR beta chain is from a study of T cells in localized non-small cell lung cancer. Generated by immunoSEQ multiplex PCR, the TCRdb table keeps only in-frame clones and is missing some. This sample has approximately 30,000 clones; approximately 86% occur once, and the top ten carry 4.2%. Findings and caveats of the study: Higher adjacent-lung clonality was associated with shorter survival. One tumor region alone was sequenced, and heterogeneity therefore remains possible. Appearing in adjacent lung were a median approximately 60 of the top 100 tumor clones. Uninvolved adjacent lung, not tumor, had the highest T cell clonality.

Trimming shortened V by 0 bases and J by 8 bases, and 20 bases separated the two germline ends. Germline-derived CDR1 and CDR2 are SGHDT and YYEEEE. The CDR3 covers 16 residues. The sample holds a few counts of this clone. Its antigen is undetermined. Sequences were derived from peripheral blood mononuclear cells, sampled before any cancer treatment. The TCR comes from a woman aged 40 to 75 with stage III lung adenocarcinoma. The rearrangement links TRBV5-6 to TRBJ2-5; either TRBD1 or TRBD2 may supply D (5 bases each). DNA of the CDR3: TGTGCCAGCAGCTTGGGTTCCGGGACCTCAAAAAGAACCCAGTACTTC. It is translated as CASSLGSGTSKRTQYF.